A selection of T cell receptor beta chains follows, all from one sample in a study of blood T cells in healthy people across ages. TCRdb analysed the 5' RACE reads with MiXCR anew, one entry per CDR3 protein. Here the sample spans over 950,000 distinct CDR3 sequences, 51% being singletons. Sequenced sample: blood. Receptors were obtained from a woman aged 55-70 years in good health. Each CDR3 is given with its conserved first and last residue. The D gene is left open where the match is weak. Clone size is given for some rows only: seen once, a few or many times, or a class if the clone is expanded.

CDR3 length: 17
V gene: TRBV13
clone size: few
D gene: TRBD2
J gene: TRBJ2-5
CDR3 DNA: TGTGCCAGCAGCTTAGTAGCCCAGCGGGAGATTTTAGAGACCCAGTACTTC
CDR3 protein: CASSLVAQREILETQYF

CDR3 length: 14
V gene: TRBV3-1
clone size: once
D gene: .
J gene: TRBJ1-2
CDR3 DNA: TGTGCCAGCAGCCAAACGCAGGCTCGGTATGGCTACACCTTC
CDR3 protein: CASSQTQARYGYTF

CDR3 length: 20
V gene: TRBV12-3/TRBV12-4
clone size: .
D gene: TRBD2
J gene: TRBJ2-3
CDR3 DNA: TGTGCCAGCAGTTTATGGAATAGCGGGAGTACGTTTTCTAGCCCAGATACGCAGTATTTT
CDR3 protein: CASSLWNSGSTFSSPDTQYF

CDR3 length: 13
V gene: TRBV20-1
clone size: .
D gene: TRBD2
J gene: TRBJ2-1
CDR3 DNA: TGCAGTGGGCATAGCGGGAGGTACAATGAGCAGTTCTTC
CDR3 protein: CSGHSGRYNEQFF

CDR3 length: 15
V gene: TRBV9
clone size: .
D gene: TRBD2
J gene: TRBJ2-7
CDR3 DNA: TGTGCCAGCAGCGTAGTGGGGGGGGGCTCCTACGAGCAGTACTTC
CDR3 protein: CASSVVGGGSYEQYF

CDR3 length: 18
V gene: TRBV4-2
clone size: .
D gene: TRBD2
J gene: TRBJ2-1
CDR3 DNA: TGTGCCAGCAGCCAAAGACCTACCGGGACTAGCGAACGCAATGAGCAGTTCTTC
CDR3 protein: CASSQRPTGTSERNEQFF

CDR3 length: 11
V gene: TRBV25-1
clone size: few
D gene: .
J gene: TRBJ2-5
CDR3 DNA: TGTGCCAGCAGTGAATTCGGGACCCAGTACTTC
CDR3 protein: CASSEFGTQYF

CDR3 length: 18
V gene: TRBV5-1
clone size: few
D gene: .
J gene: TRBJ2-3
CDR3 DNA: TGCGCCAGCAGCTTGGCCCCCCTAGGTGCAGGTATCACAGATACGCAGTATTTT
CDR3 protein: CASSLAPLGAGITDTQYF

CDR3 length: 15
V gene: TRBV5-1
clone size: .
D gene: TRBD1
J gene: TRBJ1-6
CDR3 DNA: TGCGCCAGCAGTCTCGGGACAGCCCTTAATTCACCCCTCCACTTT
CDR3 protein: CASSLGTALNSPLHF

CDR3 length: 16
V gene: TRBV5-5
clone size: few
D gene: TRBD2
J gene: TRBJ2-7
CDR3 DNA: TGTGCCAGCAGGACCGGGACTAGCGGGAGGAACTACGAGCAGTACTTC
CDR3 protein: CASRTGTSGRNYEQYF

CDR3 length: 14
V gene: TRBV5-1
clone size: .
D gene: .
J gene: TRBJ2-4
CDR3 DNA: TGCGCCAGCAGCCTATCCGGACAGAAGCAAGAGCAGTACTTC
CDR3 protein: CASSLSGQKQEQYF

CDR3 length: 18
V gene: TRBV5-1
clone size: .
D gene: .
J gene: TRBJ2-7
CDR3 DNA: TGCGCCAGCAGCTTGGCCAGATCCCCACAGGGCAGCTCCTACGAGCAGTACTTC
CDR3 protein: CASSLARSPQGSSYEQYF

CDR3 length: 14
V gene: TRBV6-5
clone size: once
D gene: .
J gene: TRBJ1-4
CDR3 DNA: TGTGCCAGCAGTTATTACCGATCGAATGAAAAACTGTTTTTT
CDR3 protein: CASSYYRSNEKLFF

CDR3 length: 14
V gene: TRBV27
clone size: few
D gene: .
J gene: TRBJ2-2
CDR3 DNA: TGTGCCAGCAGTTTACGCCGGGGGACCGGGGAGCTGTTTTTT
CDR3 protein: CASSLRRGTGELFF

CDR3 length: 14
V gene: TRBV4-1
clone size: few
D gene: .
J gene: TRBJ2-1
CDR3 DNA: TGCGCCAGCAGCCAACCGATACAGGACAATGAGCAGTTCTTC
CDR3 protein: CASSQPIQDNEQFF

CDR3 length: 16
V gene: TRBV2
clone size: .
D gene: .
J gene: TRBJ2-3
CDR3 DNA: TGTGCCAGCAGTGATCTGGGGCTCGGGTCCACAGATACGCAGTATTTT
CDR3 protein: CASSDLGLGSTDTQYF